Each of the 13 T cell receptor beta chains below was sequenced from the same sample in a study of blood T cell repertoires in COVID-19 (dated by TCRdb to 2020 to 2021). The library was produced with the immunoSEQ multiplex PCR assay. What TCRdb holds here is the immuneACCESS table cut down to in-frame rearrangements. Part of the clones is not present; checked against another copy, under half of the missing clones reflect an unresolved V gene, and the others are unexplained. A total of 70,000 to 80,000 clones appear in this sample, about 85% of them only once. The ten largest clones capture about a third of the sample. The sequenced material came from peripheral blood. These receptors were taken from a woman aged 80 or older with active or convalescent COVID-19.

The J gene is TRBJ1-1, the V gene TRBV3-1 (or the pseudogene TRBV3-2); D unresolved. CDR3 length: 14 amino acids. Germline V CDR1 and CDR2: LGHDT, YNNKEL (reference sequence). Trimming stripped 3 bases from V and 1 base from J, with 9 bases between. The CDR3 DNA sequence: TGTGCCAGCAGCCACTTCGCAGGGAACACTGAAGCTTTCTTT. It yields the protein CASSHFAGNTEAFF.

This sequence joins TRBV19 and TRBJ2-1; 10 bases align to TRBD2. Germline V gene sequence: CDR1 LNHDA, CDR2 SQIVND (reference sequence). The CDR3 spans 15 residues. With 1 base clipped from V and 3 bases from J, the junction kept 0 bases outside the gene matches. The DNA for the CDR3 is TGTGCCAGTAGTATAGCTAGCGGGGGCTACAATGAGCAGTTCTTC. Its translation: CASSIASGGYNEQFF.

The V gene is TRBV5-1, the J gene TRBJ2-3, with 11 bases fitting TRBD2. The CDR3 consists of 14 residues. V dropped 4 bases and J dropped 4; count of bases not matched to a gene: 2. Germline lookup yields CDR1 SGHRS and CDR2 YFSETQ. CDR3 in amino acids: CASSPLAGADTQYF. CDR3 bases: TGCGCCAGCAGCCCACTAGCGGGGGCAGATACGCAGTATTTT.

The rearrangement links TRBV5-1 to TRBJ2-5, with D possibly TRBD1 on 5 matching bases. V lost 5 bases and J lost 2, with 10 bases in between. Germline assignment: CDR1 SGHRS and CDR2 YFSETQ. This CDR3 has 13 amino acids. This chain's CDR3 is CASRQGNQETQYF. In DNA, the CDR3 is TGCGCCAGCAGGCAGGGTAATCAAGAGACCCAGTACTTC.

This clone was seen a single time. This chain uses TRBV9 with TRBJ2-3, with 7 bases aligning to TRBD1. CDR1 is SGDLS, CDR2 YYNGEE, per germline. Trimming took 1 base from V and 5 from J; bases not matched to a gene: 10. The CDR3 covers 16 residues. The CDR3 DNA reads as TGTGCCAGCAGCGTATCGACAGGGAACGGAGGAGATACGCAGTATTTT. Translated, it gives CASSVSTGNGGDTQYF.

The rearrangement links TRBV5-1 to TRBJ2-7; 11 bases are a match to TRBD2. The CDR3 consists of 14 residues. Germline V gives CDR1 SGHRS, CDR2 YFSETQ. V lost 4 bases and J lost 3; bases outside the gene matches: 3. The CDR3 nucleotides are TGCGCCAGCAGCCCGGGACTAGCGGTCTACGAGCAGTACTTC. The encoded protein is CASSPGLAVYEQYF. The full variable domain, its missing parts supplied by reference TRBV5-1 and TRBJ2-7, is KAGVTQTPRYLIKTRGQQVTLSCSPISGHRSVSWYQQTPGQGLQFLFEYFSETQRNKGNFPGRFSGRQFSNSRSEMNVSTLELGDSALYLCASSPGLAVYEQYFGPGTRLTVT.

The chain combines TRBV12-3 or TRBV12-4 with TRBJ1-1; 7 nucleotides align to TRBD1. This CDR3 has 13 amino acids. J was trimmed by 12 bases and V by 3 bases; bases with no gene match: 10. The CDR3 DNA is TGTGCCAGCAGTTTCCGTCAGGGGGTGATAACTTTCTTT. Translated, it gives CASSFRQGVITFF.

The V and J genes are TRBV3-1 (or the pseudogene TRBV3-2) and TRBJ1-5, with a tentative D call TRBD1 (5 bases). This CDR3 spans 15 amino acids. Trimming cost V 4 bases and J 4 bases, with 14 bases left between them. Germline assignment: CDR1 LGHDT and CDR2 YNNKEL (reference sequence). CDR3 residues: CASSPYSGFNQPQHF. CDR3 DNA: TGTGCCAGCAGCCCGTACTCAGGGTTTAATCAGCCCCAGCATTTT.

The chain carries TRBV24-1 and TRBJ1-5; D unclear. CDR1 and CDR2 from the germline V gene are KGHDR and SFDVKD. Trimming cost V 7 bases and J 0 bases, with 6 bases left between them. This CDR3 has 13 residues. In nucleotides, the CDR3 is TGTGCCACCAGCATCAATAGCAATCAGCCCCAGCATTTT. Residues: CATSINSNQPQHF.

CDR3 in DNA: TGTGCCAGCTCACCTGTGGCAATTGGAAAACTGTTTTTT. Translating gives CASSPVAIGKLFF. The chain combines TRBV18 with TRBJ1-4; D not resolved. V was trimmed by 3 bases and J by 10 bases, leaving 12 bases between them. The germline CDR1 and CDR2 sequences are KGHSH and LQKENI. The CDR3 loop spans 13 amino acids.

The J gene is TRBJ2-7, the V gene TRBV3-1 (or the pseudogene TRBV3-2); 7 nucleotides line up with TRBD1. Germline V gene lookup returns CDR1 LGHDT and CDR2 YNNKEL (reference sequence). There are 15 residues in the CDR3. Trimming cost V 6 bases and J 2 bases; bases outside gene matches: 10. The CDR3 DNA is TGTGCCAGCAGACTCCGAGGACAGGTCACCTACGAGCAGTACTTC. Residues: CASRLRGQVTYEQYF.

The gene calls are TRBV6-5 and TRBJ1-1; the D is unclear. CDR3 size: 14 residues. V was trimmed by 6 bases and J by 1 base, leaving 12 bases between them. Germline CDR1 is MNHEY and CDR2 is SVGAGI. The CDR3 region has the DNA TGTGCCAGCAGGCCGGTCCCATCGAACACTGAAGCTTTCTTT. Its translation: CASRPVPSNTEAFF.

This sequence joins TRBV9 and TRBJ1-1; D remains ambiguous. Between the trimmed V and J ends, which lost 4 bases and 4 bases, there was a span of 17 bases. The CDR3 has 15 residues. In germline, CDR1 is SGDLS, CDR2 YYNGEE. In DNA, the CDR3 is TGTGCCAGCAGCCCGCGGGGAGTACGAGGCACTGAAGCTTTCTTT. It encodes CASSPRGVRGTEAFF.